This T cell receptor (beta chain) originates from a study of blood T cells in healthy people across ages. There are a few counts of this clonotype. Healthy Caucasians from Russia aged about 6 to 100 served as donors. Alongside a J-beta primer mix, a sample-barcoded 5' primer served in a second PCR lasting 7 to 11 cycles. A single record per CDR3 protein comes from TCRdb applying MiXCR to the 5' RACE reads. The data show just over 1 million distinct CDR3 sequences, under 55% seen once. The CDR3 runs to 13 residues. Trimming removed 0 bases from V and 8 bases from J, with 10 bases in between. Germline V CDR1 and CDR2: LGHDT, YNNKEL (reference sequence).

This sequence joins TRBV3-1 and TRBJ1-2, with D hard to call. Source material: blood. The clonotype was recovered from a woman aged 60-75 years in good health. In nucleotides, the CDR3 is TGTGCCAGCAGCCAAGACGCAGACCTAGGCTACACCTTC. Translation gives CASSQDADLGYTF.